The TCR beta chain described here comes from a study of human CD8 memory T cell subsets. Scientists made TCR beta libraries using UMI-labeled 5' RACE. Each CDR3 protein gets one entry in TCRdb, which reprocessed the 5' RACE reads and gives no DNA. The listing records about 11,000 distinct CDR3 sequences. Concerning this clonotype itself: No antigen is known for it.

Germline CDR1 DFQATT, CDR2 SNEGSKA (reference sequence). The CDR3 has 13 amino acids. General study results and limits: While effector memory cells differed, stem-like memory and precursor exhausted T cells had similarly high diversity. Of all T cell receptor chains, just the beta chains were sequenced in this study.

The clonotype originates from a human donor in good health. This chain connects TRBV20-1 to TRBJ2-7; the TCRdb call, TRBD1, lacks DNA for checking. Material: CD8+ T cells from PBMCs. The CDR3 reads CSASQGAGYEQYF.